The source of this TCR beta chain is a study of T cell responses to AZD1222 COVID-19 vaccine. General study findings and limits: In a largely white British group with more females than males, clonal diversity was possibly underestimated. Repertoire sampling happened only post peak T cell response.

On this clone: Its antigen is undetermined.

Germline CDR1 and CDR2: KGHSH and LQKENI. The CDR3 runs to 14 residues. The V gene lost 2 bases and the J gene lost 7 bases, with 12 bases spanning the gap. The table came from immunoSEQ multiplex PCR; TCRdb's copy has only in-frame clones and leaves some out. This sample has around 130,000 clones; 90% to 95% occur once, and the top ten carry roughly 3%. The chain combines TRBV18 with TRBJ1-5; D uncertain. The clonotype comes from an adult in good health. The input for sequencing was peripheral blood, taken on day 0 of AZD1222 vaccination. CDR3 nucleotides: TGTGCCAGCTCACCATCGGCGGTGGGCCAGCCCCAGCATTTT. Its protein product is CASSPSAVGQPQHF.